The 8 T cell receptor beta chains listed next were all sequenced from one sample in a study of T-cell memory formation after mild COVID-19. TCRdb independently ran MiXCR on the 5' RACE reads; one entry per CDR3 protein. The data hold 250,000 or so distinct CDR3 sequences, with over 9% observed a single time. The sample taken for sequencing was PBMCs or a T cell subset sorted from them (not recorded which). Receptors originate from a man younger than 35 who had mild COVID-19 (a few samples of this study predate the infection). Cell type and time point are not known.

In its sample, this clonotype was seen a few times. The V and J genes are TRBV4-1 and TRBJ2-3; 9 bases match TRBD1. With 3 bases clipped from V and 4 bases from J, the junction kept 5 bases outside the gene matches. The germline V gene has CDR1 MGHRA and CDR2 YSYEKL. This CDR3 is 15 amino acids long. Here the CDR3 reads CASSQWDRDPDTQYF. The CDR3 DNA reads as TGCGCCAGCAGCCAGTGGGACAGGGACCCAGATACGCAGTATTTT.

This clonotype was picked up a small number of times. The chain recombines TRBV4-1 with TRBJ2-1, with a possible D match to TRBD1 (6 bases). This CDR3 has 16 residues. Per the germline V gene, CDR1 is MGHRA and CDR2 is YSYEKL. With 3 bases removed from V and 2 bases from J, the gap between germline ends came to 14 bases. DNA for the CDR3: TGCGCCAGCAGCCAGGTCGGACAGAAAACCTACAATGAGCAGTTCTTC. Protein product: CASSQVGQKTYNEQFF.

This clonotype was counted a few times. The genes are TRBV10-3 and TRBJ2-1; a possible D gene is TRBD2 (5 bases). The CDR3 length is 14 residues. With 4 bases removed from V and 3 bases from J, the gap between germline ends came to 10 bases. Germline lookup yields CDR1 ENHRY and CDR2 SYGVKD. CDR3 loop: CAISGGSGYNEQFF. CDR3 nucleotides: TGTGCCATCAGTGGAGGGTCGGGCTACAATGAGCAGTTCTTC.

V and J are TRBV4-1 and TRBJ2-1; either TRBD1 or TRBD2 may fit D (6 bases each). Looked up from germline, CDR1 is MGHRA and CDR2 is YSYEKL. The CDR3 runs to 16 residues. The ends were cut back, 3 bases at V and 0 bases at J, with 12 bases in the middle. The CDR3 reads CASSQRGASSYNEQFF. The CDR3 region has the DNA TGCGCCAGCAGCCAGAGGGGGGCCAGCTCCTACAATGAGCAGTTCTTC.

This clonotype was seen only a few times. The J gene is TRBJ1-4, the V gene TRBV12-3 or TRBV12-4; D gene unclear. CDR3 size: 16 residues. With 6 bases removed from V and 4 bases from J, the gap between germline ends came to 18 bases. In nucleotides, the CDR3 is TGTGCCAGCAGCCGCACGCTCACACATAATAATGAAAAACTGTTTTTT. Translating gives CASSRTLTHNNEKLFF.

The sample holds a few counts of this clonotype. The rearrangement links TRBV4-1 to TRBJ2-5; 7 bases agree with TRBD2. The CDR3 consists of 16 residues. The germline gives CDR1 MGHRA, CDR2 YSYEKL. Germline trimming cut 0 bases from V and 10 bases from J; bases unmatched to any gene: 14. Written as DNA, the CDR3 is TGCGCCAGCAGCCAAGATCCAGCGGGGTCCGGTATGCTCCAGTACTTC. It codes for CASSQDPAGSGMLQYF.

This clonotype was counted only a few times. V is TRBV7-9 and J is TRBJ1-2; 7 bases align to TRBD1. The J segment lost 0 bases and the V segment lost 5 bases, leaving 6 bases of the junction unmatched. Germline-derived CDR1 and CDR2 are SEHNR and FQNEAQ (reference sequence). The CDR3 has 15 residues. The CDR3 sequence is CASSRTTGPNYGYTF. In DNA, the CDR3 is TGTGCCAGCAGCCGTACGACAGGGCCTAACTATGGCTACACCTTC.

The V call is TRBV6-5, the J call TRBJ2-7, with TRBD1 matching over 7 bases. This CDR3 spans 14 amino acids. Trimming cost V 0 bases and J 4 bases; bases outside gene matches: 3. Germline CDR1 MNHEY, CDR2 SVGAGI. The CDR3 here is CASSYSETGYEQYV. The DNA of the CDR3 is TGTGCCAGCAGTTACTCGGAGACAGGGTACGAGCAGTACGTC.